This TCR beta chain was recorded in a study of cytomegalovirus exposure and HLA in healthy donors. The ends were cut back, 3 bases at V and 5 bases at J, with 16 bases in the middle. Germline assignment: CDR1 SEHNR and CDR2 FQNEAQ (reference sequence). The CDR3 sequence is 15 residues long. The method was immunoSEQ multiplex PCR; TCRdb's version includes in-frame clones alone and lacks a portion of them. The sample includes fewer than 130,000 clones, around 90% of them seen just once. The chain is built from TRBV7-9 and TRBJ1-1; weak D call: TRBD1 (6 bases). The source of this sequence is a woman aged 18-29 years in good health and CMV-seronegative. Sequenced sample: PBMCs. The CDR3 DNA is TGTGCCAGCAGCTTGTCAGCGGGGGGCGCAACTGAAGCTTTCTTT. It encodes CASSLSAGGATEAFF.